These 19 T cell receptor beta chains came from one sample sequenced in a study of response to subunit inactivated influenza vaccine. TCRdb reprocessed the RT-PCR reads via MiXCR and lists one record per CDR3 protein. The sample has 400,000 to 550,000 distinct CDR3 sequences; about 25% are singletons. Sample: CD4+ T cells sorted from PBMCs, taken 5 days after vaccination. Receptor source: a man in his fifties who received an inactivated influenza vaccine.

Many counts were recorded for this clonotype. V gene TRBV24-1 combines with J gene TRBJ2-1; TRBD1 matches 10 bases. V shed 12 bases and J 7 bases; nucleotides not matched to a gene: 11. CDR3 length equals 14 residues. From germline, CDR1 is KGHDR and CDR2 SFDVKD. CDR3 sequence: CAGLGDRGFNEQFF. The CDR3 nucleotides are TGTGCCGGTCTAGGGGACAGGGGATTTAATGAGCAGTTCTTC.

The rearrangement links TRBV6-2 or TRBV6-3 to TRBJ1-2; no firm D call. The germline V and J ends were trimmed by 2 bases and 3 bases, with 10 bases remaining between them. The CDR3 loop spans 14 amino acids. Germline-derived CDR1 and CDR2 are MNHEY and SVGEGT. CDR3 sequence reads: CASSYTRNDYGYTF. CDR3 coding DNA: TGTGCCAGCAGTTACACCCGGAATGACTATGGCTACACCTTC.

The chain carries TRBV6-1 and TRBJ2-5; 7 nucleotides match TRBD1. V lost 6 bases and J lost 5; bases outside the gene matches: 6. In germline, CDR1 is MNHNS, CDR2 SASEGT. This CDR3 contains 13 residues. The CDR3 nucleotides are TGTGCCAGCAGCCACAGGGGTCGCGAGACCCAGTACTTC. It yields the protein CASSHRGRETQYF.

In DNA, the CDR3 is TGTGCCAGCAGCCAAGATCGGCAGGGGGCTTACGAGACCCAGTACTTC. This sequence encodes CASSQDRQGAYETQYF. This sequence joins TRBV14 and TRBJ2-5; 8 nucleotides match TRBD1. J was trimmed by 5 bases and V by 0 bases; bases with no gene match: 8. The germline CDR1 and CDR2 sequences are SGHDN and FVKESK. There are 16 residues in the CDR3.

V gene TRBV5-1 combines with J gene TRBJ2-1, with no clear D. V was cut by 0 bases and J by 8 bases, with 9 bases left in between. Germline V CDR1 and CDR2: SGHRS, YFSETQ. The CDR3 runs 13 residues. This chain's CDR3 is CASSLGHADEQFF. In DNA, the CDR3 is TGCGCCAGCAGCTTGGGCCACGCCGATGAGCAGTTCTTC.

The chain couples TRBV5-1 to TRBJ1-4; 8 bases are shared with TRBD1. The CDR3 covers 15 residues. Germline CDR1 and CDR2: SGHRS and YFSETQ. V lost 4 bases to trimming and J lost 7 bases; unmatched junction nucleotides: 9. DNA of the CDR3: TGCGCCAGCAGCAAAGGGACAGGAATTGGTGAAAAACTGTTTTTT. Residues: CASSKGTGIGEKLFF.

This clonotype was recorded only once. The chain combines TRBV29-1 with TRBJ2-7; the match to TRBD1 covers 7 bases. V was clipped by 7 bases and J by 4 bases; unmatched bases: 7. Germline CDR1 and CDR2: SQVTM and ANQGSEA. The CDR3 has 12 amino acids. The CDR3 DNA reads TGCAGCGGCCTATACAGGGGATACGAGCAGTACTTC. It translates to CSGLYRGYEQYF.

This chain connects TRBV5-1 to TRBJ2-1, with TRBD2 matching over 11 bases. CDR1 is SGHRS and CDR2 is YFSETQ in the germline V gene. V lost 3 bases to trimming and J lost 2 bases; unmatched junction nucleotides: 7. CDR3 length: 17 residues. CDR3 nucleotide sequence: TGCGCCAGCAGCTCCAATAGCGGGAGGGAGACCTACAATGAGCAGTTCTTC. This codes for CASSSNSGRETYNEQFF.

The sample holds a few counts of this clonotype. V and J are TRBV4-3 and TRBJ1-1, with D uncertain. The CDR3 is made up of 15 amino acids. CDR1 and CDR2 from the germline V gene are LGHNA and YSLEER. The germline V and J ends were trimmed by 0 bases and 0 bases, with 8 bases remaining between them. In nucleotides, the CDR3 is TGCGCCAGCAGCCAAGATCCACAGCTGAACACTGAAGCTTTCTTT. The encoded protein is CASSQDPQLNTEAFF.

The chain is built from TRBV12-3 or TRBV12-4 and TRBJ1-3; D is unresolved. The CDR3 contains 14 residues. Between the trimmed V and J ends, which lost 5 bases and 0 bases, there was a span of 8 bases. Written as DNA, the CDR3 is TGTGCCAGCAGTCGGGCGAACTCTGGAAACACCATATATTTT. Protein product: CASSRANSGNTIYF.

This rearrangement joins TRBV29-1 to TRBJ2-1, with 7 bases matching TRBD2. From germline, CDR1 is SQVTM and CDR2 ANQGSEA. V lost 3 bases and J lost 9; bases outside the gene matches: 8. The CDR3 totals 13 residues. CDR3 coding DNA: TGCAGCGTTGACAGCGGGAAGGGGCCTGAGCAGTTCTTC. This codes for CSVDSGKGPEQFF.

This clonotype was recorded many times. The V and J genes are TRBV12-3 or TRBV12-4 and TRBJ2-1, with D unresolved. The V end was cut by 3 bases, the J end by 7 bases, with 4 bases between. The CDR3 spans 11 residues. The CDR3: CASSLLNEQFF. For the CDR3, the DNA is TGTGCCAGCAGTTTGTTGAATGAGCAGTTCTTC.

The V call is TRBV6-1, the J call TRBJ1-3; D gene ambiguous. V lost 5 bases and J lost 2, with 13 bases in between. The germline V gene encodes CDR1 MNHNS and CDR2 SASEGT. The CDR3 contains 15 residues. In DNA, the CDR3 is TGTGCCAGCAGTCCTAACCTACCCCCTGGAAACACCATATATTTT. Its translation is CASSPNLPPGNTIYF.

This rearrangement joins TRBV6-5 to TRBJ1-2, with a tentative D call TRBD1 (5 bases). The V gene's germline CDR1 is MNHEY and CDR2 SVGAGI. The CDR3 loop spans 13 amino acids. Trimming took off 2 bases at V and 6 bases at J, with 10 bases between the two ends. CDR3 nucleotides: TGTGCCAGCAGTTACGGGTCGGGGGATGGCTACACCTTC. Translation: CASSYGSGDGYTF.

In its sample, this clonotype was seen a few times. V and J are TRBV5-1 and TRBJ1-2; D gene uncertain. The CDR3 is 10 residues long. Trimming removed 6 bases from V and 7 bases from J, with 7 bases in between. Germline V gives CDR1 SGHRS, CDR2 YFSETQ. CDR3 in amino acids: CASIPTGYTF. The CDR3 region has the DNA TGCGCCAGCATCCCAACTGGCTACACCTTC.

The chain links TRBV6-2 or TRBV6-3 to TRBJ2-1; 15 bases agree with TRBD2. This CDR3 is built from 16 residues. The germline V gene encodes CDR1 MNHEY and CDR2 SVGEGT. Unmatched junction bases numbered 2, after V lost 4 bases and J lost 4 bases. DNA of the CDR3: TGTGCCAGCAGTTTTGGACTAGCGGGAGGGTACAATGAGCAGTTCTTC. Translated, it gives CASSFGLAGGYNEQFF.

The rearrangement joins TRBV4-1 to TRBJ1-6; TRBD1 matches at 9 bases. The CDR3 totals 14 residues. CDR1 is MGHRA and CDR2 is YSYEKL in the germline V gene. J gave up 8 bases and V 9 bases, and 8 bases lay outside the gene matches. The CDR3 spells CASSARTGDSPLHF. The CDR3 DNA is TGCGCCAGTTCGGCTCGGACAGGGGATTCACCCCTCCACTTT.

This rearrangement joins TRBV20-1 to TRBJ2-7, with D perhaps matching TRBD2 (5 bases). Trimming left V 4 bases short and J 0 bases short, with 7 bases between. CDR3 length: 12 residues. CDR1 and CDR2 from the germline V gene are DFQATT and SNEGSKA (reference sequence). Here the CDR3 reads CSATSYSYEQYF. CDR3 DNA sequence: TGCAGTGCTACTAGCTACTCCTACGAGCAGTACTTC.

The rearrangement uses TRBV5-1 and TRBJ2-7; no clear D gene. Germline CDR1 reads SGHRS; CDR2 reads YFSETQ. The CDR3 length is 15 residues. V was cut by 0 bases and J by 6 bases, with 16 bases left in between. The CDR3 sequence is CASSLGPQNLVEQYF. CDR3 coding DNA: TGCGCCAGCAGCTTGGGTCCTCAAAATCTTGTCGAGCAGTACTTC.